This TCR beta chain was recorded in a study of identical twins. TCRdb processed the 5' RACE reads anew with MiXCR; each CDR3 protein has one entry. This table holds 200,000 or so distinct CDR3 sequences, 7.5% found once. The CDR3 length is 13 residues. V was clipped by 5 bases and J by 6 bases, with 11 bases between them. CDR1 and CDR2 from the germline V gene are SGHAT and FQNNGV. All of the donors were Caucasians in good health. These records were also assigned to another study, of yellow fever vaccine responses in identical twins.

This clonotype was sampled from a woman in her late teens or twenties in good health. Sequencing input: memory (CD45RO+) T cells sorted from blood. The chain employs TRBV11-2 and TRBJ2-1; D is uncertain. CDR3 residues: CASSHVRFNEQFF. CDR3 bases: TGTGCCAGCAGCCACGTGAGGTTCAATGAGCAGTTCTTC.